This T cell receptor beta chain was recovered during a study of blood T cell repertoires in COVID-19. Study summary: Acute and convalescent COVID-19 samples came from the United States, Italy and Spain.

Germline lookup yields CDR1 LNHDA and CDR2 SQIVND (reference sequence). The ends were cut back, 5 bases at V and 4 bases at J, with 17 bases in the middle. The CDR3 is made up of 15 amino acids. Per the original data handling: Amplified reference gene primers provided the basis for estimating nucleated cell counts. Clones were sequenced by immunoSEQ multiplex PCR, and TCRdb holds only the in-frame ones, with some missing. V and J calls and clone size come straight from that table; D and trimming were deduced from the DNA. Among 120,000 or so clones listed, roughly 77% were seen once. The chain links TRBV19 to TRBJ1-2; D is undetermined. The receptor's source is a man between 60 and 75 years old with active or convalescent COVID-19. Specimen: peripheral blood. CDR3 nucleotides: TGTGCCAGTAGTGGTTTTGAGGGTCTGGGCTATGGCTACACCTTC. This sequence encodes CASSGFEGLGYGYTF.